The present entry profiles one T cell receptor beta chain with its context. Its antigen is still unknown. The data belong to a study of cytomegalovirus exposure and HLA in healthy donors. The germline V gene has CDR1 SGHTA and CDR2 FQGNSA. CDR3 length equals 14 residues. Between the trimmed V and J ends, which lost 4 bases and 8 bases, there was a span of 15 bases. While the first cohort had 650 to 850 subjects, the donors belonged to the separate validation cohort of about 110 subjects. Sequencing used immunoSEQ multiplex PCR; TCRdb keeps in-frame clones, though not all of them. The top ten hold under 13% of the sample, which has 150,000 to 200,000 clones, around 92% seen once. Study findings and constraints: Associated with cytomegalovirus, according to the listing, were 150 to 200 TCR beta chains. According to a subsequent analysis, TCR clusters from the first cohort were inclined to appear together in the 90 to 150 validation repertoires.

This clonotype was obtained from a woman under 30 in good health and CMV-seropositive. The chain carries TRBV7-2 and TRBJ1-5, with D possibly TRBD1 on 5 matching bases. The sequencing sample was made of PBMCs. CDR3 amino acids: CASSSRGLQEPQHF. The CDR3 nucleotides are TGTGCCAGCAGCTCTAGGGGCCTCCAGGAGCCCCAGCATTTT.